The 20 T cell receptor beta chains in this list originate from one sample, sequenced in a study of blood T cell repertoires in COVID-19. Assay used: immunoSEQ multiplex PCR; TCRdb lists only in-frame clones, some missing. This table has about 200,000 clones, roughly 90% appearing once. The material sequenced was peripheral blood. All receptors come from a man in his forties with active or convalescent COVID-19.

The V gene is TRBV2, the J gene TRBJ2-3; weak D call: TRBD2 (6 bases). This CDR3 has 14 amino acids. Looked up from germline, CDR1 is SNHLY and CDR2 is FYNNEI. V was cut by 9 bases and J by 6 bases, with 19 bases left in between. The DNA of the CDR3 is TGTGCCAGAAGCTGGGGGGTTGAAGGGGATACGCAGTATTTT. It specifies CARSWGVEGDTQYF.

The chain recombines TRBV15 with TRBJ1-4, with TRBD1 matching over 8 bases. This CDR3 is 16 amino acids long. V gave up 1 base and J gave up 5 bases; unmatched junction bases: 6. The V gene's germline CDR1 is LNHNV and CDR2 YYDKDF (reference sequence). CDR3 nucleotide sequence: TGTGCCACCAGCAGAGGGGAGGCAGGGGGCAATGAAAAACTGTTTTTT. Its translation: CATSRGEAGGNEKLFF.

The V and J genes are TRBV25-1 and TRBJ1-2; possible D gene TRBD1, 5 bases. This CDR3 has 15 amino acids. V lost 6 bases to trimming and J lost 3 bases, with 17 bases between them. The germline V gene encodes CDR1 MGHDK and CDR2 SYGVNS. This CDR3 reads CASSVRGSGHYGYTF. In DNA form, the CDR3 reads TGTGCCAGCAGCGTCCGGGGGTCTGGACACTATGGCTACACCTTC.

The chain carries TRBV5-1 and TRBJ2-1, with D tentatively TRBD2 (6 bases). V dropped 0 bases and J dropped 3 bases, with 13 bases sitting between them. This CDR3 has 16 residues. Germline V CDR1 and CDR2: SGHRS, YFSETQ. The CDR3 is CASSLAGSGYYNEQFF. In DNA, the CDR3 is TGCGCCAGCAGCTTGGCCGGGAGCGGGTACTACAATGAGCAGTTCTTC.

The chain joins TRBV2 to TRBJ1-3; no reliable D call. Germline V gene lookup returns CDR1 SNHLY and CDR2 FYNNEI. The CDR3 is 17 amino acids. V was shortened by 3 bases and J by 0 bases, with 15 bases between the two germline ends. Here the CDR3 reads CASSDSGREASGNTIYF. The CDR3 region has the DNA TGTGCCAGCAGTGATAGTGGGCGCGAAGCCTCTGGAAACACCATATATTTT.

This chain joins TRBV10-3 and TRBJ1-1; TRBD1 aligns across 7 bases. The CDR3 has 17 residues. V shed 2 bases and J 2 bases; nucleotides not matched to a gene: 11. Germline loops: CDR1 ENHRY, CDR2 SYGVKD. The DNA for the CDR3 is TGTGCCATCAGTGAGCAACAGGGGAGAGGGGAAAACACTGAAGCTTTCTTT. The encoded protein is CAISEQQGRGENTEAFF.

Here the CDR3 DNA reads TGTGCCAGTTTTCAAATCCCGTACGGGAGCAAGGGTGAGCAGTTCTTC. The encoded protein is CASFQIPYGSKGEQFF. The chain recombines TRBV27 with TRBJ2-1; possible D gene TRBD2, 6 bases. The CDR3 is 16 residues long. The germline V gene has CDR1 MNHEY and CDR2 SMNVEV (reference sequence). Trimming took off 9 bases at V and 9 bases at J, with 27 bases between the two ends.

The chain employs TRBV30 and TRBJ2-7; 14 bases align to TRBD2. Losses at the gene ends were 3 bases for V and 1 base for J; bases not matched to a gene: 8. The germline CDR1 and CDR2 sequences are GTSNPN and SVGIG (reference sequence). The CDR3 runs to 17 residues. The CDR3: CAWRRLAGGHISYEQYF. Written as DNA, the CDR3 is TGTGCCTGGAGAAGACTAGCGGGGGGGCATATATCCTACGAGCAGTACTTC.

The chain joins TRBV24-1 to TRBJ2-2, with 8 bases that match TRBD2. Germline CDR1 and CDR2: KGHDR and SFDVKD. V shed 4 bases, J shed 5 bases, and the junction held 5 bases outside the gene matches. The CDR3 totals 15 residues. The CDR3 region is CATSEPRGGTGELFF. As DNA, the CDR3 is TGTGCCACCAGTGAGCCACGGGGGGGGACCGGGGAGCTGTTTTTT.

The chain is built from TRBV19 and TRBJ1-5; D perhaps matches TRBD1 (6 bases). The CDR3 totals 15 residues. Trimming took 3 bases from V and 7 from J, leaving 16 bases between them. CDR1 and CDR2 (germline): LNHDA, SQIVND (reference sequence). CDR3 sequence reads: CASSMRLGGSQPQHF. For the CDR3, the DNA is TGTGCCAGTAGTATGAGGTTAGGGGGTAGCCAGCCCCAGCATTTT.

V is TRBV10-1 and J is TRBJ2-1; the match to TRBD2 covers 9 bases. The germline V gene encodes CDR1 WNHNN and CDR2 SYGVQD (reference sequence). Germline trimming cut 4 bases from V and 6 bases from J; bases unmatched to any gene: 10. This CDR3 comprises 16 residues. The CDR3 sequence: CASSAATGGRVNEQFF. In DNA, the CDR3 is TGCGCCAGCAGTGCCGCCACGGGCGGGAGGGTCAATGAGCAGTTCTTC.

The chain links TRBV10-2 to TRBJ1-2; D remains unclear. Germline V CDR1 and CDR2: WSHSY, SAAADI. Trimming shortened V by 2 bases and J by 2 bases, and 9 bases separated the two germline ends. The CDR3 is 14 residues long. In DNA form, the CDR3 reads TGCGCCAGCAGTGAGACAGCCGTCAACTATGGCTACACCTTC. Encoded protein: CASSETAVNYGYTF.

The rearrangement links TRBV30 to TRBJ2-2; D uncertain. CDR1 and CDR2 from the germline V gene are GTSNPN and SVGIG (reference sequence). The V end was cut by 0 bases, the J end by 6 bases, with 14 bases between. This CDR3 contains 15 residues. CDR3 DNA: TGTGCCTGGAGTGTACCAAGCTTGAGATCCGGGGAGCTGTTTTTT. This gives the protein CAWSVPSLRSGELFF.

This rearrangement joins TRBV19 to TRBJ1-6, with D possibly TRBD1 on 6 matching bases. This CDR3 has 15 residues. V was cut by 7 bases and J by 7 bases, with 17 bases left in between. Germline CDR1 is LNHDA and CDR2 is SQIVND (reference sequence). CDR3: CASNGQLRENSPLHF. The CDR3 region has the DNA TGTGCCAGTAACGGACAGCTCCGGGAAAATTCACCCCTCCACTTT.

A single count supports this clone. The chain is built from TRBV28 and TRBJ1-2, with 7 positions matching TRBD1. The CDR3 consists of 13 residues. The junction had 4 bases not matched to a gene; V was cut back by 6 bases and J by 3 bases. Germline CDR1 and CDR2: MDHEN and SYDVKM. The CDR3 DNA is TGTGCCAGCAGGAAAACAGGGGACTATGGCTACACCTTC. Its translation: CASRKTGDYGYTF.

The V gene is TRBV28, the J gene TRBJ1-3; TRBD1 aligns across 7 bases. Per germline, CDR1 MDHEN and CDR2 SYDVKM. With 5 bases clipped from V and 0 bases from J, the junction kept 7 bases outside the gene matches. This CDR3 is 16 amino acids long. The CDR3 coding sequence is TGTGCCAGCAGTCCCAGGGGGGACCTCTCTGGAAACACCATATATTTT. Translating gives CASSPRGDLSGNTIYF. The whole variable domain, filled in from reference TRBV28 and TRBJ1-3, reads DVKVTQSSRYLVKRTGEKVFLECVQDMDHENMFWYRQDPGLGLRLIYFSYDVKMKEKGDIPEGYSVSREKKERFSLILESASTNQTSMYLCASSPRGDLSGNTIYFGEGSWLTVV.

This clone turned up a few times. This sequence joins TRBV30 and TRBJ2-2; D is possibly TRBD1 (5 bases). Germline V gene sequence: CDR1 GTSNPN, CDR2 SVGIG (reference sequence). Trimming left V 4 bases short and J 1 base short, with 10 bases between. This CDR3 is 14 amino acids long. CDR3 sequence: CAWTFDRNTGELFF. The CDR3 DNA reads as TGTGCCTGGACCTTTGACAGGAACACCGGGGAGCTGTTTTTT.

V usage is TRBV15 and J usage is TRBJ2-3, with D possibly being TRBD2 (6 bases). This CDR3 spans 16 amino acids. Looked up from germline, CDR1 is LNHNV and CDR2 is YYDKDF (reference sequence). Trimming took off 1 base at V and 2 bases at J, with 13 bases between the two ends. CDR3 protein: CATSRGSGAHTDTQYF. In DNA, the CDR3 is TGTGCCACCAGCAGAGGTAGCGGAGCACACACAGATACGCAGTATTTT.

The chain uses TRBV19 and TRBJ2-3; the D gene is possibly TRBD1 (7 bases). Trimming took off 5 bases at V and 0 bases at J, with 15 bases between the two ends. There are 16 residues in the CDR3. Germline assignment: CDR1 LNHDA and CDR2 SQIVND (reference sequence). CDR3 sequence (DNA): TGTGCCAGTAGTCCGGGGGACAGCCCTAGCACAGATACGCAGTATTTT. It encodes CASSPGDSPSTDTQYF. The full variable domain, with the rest looked up from reference TRBV19 and TRBJ2-3, is DGGITQSPKYLFRKEGQNVTLSCEQNLNHDAMYWYRQDPGQGLRLIYYSQIVNDFQKGDIAEGYSVSREKKESFPLTVTSAQKNPTAFYLCASSPGDSPSTDTQYFGPGTRLTVL.

The V gene is TRBV7-3, the J gene TRBJ1-1; no clear D. The CDR3 runs 14 residues. The V end was cut by 5 bases, the J end by 0 bases, with 10 bases between. Germline-derived CDR1 and CDR2 are SGHTA and FQGTGA. CDR3 nucleotides: TGTGCCAGCAGCGCGACACCGATGAACACTGAAGCTTTCTTT. Protein: CASSATPMNTEAFF.